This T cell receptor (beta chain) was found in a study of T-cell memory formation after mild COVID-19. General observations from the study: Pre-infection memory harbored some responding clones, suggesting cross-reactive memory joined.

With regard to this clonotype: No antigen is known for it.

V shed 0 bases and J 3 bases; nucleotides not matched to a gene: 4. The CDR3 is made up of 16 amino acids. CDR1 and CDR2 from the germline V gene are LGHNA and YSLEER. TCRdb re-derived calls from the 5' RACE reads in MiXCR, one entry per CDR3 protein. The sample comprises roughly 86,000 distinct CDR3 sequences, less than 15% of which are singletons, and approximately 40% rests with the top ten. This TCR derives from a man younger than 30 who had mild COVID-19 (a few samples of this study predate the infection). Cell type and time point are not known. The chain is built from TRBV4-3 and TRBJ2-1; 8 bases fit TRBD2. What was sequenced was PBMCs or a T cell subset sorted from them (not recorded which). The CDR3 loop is CASSQDHRGGYNEQFF. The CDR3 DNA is TGCGCCAGCAGCCAAGATCACCGGGGGGGCTACAATGAGCAGTTCTTC.